The 21 T cell receptor beta chains presented below share a single source sample, sequenced in a study of blood T cell repertoires in COVID-19. Profiling relied on immunoSEQ multiplex PCR, and the TCRdb table lists in-frame clones only, not all of them. There are approximately 440,000 clones in the sample; roughly 87% occur only once, and approximately 0.55% lies in the top ten. Sequencing was carried out using PBMCs or T cells enriched from blood (not recorded which). Receptors were obtained from a man younger than 35 who had recovered from COVID-19.

V is TRBV3-1 (or the pseudogene TRBV3-2) and J is TRBJ1-1; 7 nucleotides match TRBD1. Germline assignment: CDR1 LGHDT and CDR2 YNNKEL (reference sequence). With 1 base clipped from V and 10 bases from J, the junction kept 0 bases outside the gene matches. The CDR3 totals 11 residues. The CDR3 DNA sequence: TGTGCCAGCAGCCAAGGACAGGGAGCTTTCTTT. Its translation is CASSQGQGAFF.

The CDR3 spells CASSVNRGQSTDTQYF. CDR3 bases: TGTGCCAGCAGCGTTAACAGGGGGCAGAGCACAGATACGCAGTATTTT. This chain uses TRBV7-6 with TRBJ2-3, with TRBD1 matching over 9 bases. Germline V gene lookup returns CDR1 SGHVS and CDR2 FNYEAQ. Unmatched junction bases numbered 6, after V lost 5 bases and J lost 0 bases. The CDR3 is 16 residues long.

Here the CDR3 reads CASWPLGQGNNSPLHF. The CDR3 DNA reads as TGTGCGAGTTGGCCTTTGGGACAGGGAAATAATTCACCCCTCCACTTT. The chain has TRBV28 and TRBJ1-6; 9 nucleotides line up with TRBD1. The V gene's germline CDR1 is MDHEN and CDR2 SYDVKM. The CDR3 consists of 16 residues.

V is TRBV5-5 and J is TRBJ1-5; perhaps TRBD1 as D (5 bases). V was pared by 0 bases and J by 5 bases, with 12 bases between. CDR1 and CDR2 (germline): SGHKS, YYEKEE (reference sequence). CDR3 size: 15 residues. CDR3 sequence: CASSLGGSGDQPQHF. For the CDR3, the DNA is TGTGCCAGCAGCTTGGGTGGCTCGGGGGATCAGCCCCAGCATTTT.

J is TRBJ1-4 and V is TRBV29-1, with D maybe TRBD1 (5 bases). Germline CDR1 SQVTM, CDR2 ANQGSEA. This CDR3 has 13 amino acids. V was clipped by 4 bases and J by 5 bases, with 11 bases between them. CDR3 protein: CSVAGQGNEKLFF. The CDR3 DNA follows: TGCAGCGTTGCCGGGCAGGGCAATGAAAAACTGTTTTTT.

Turning to this clone: The sample contains more than one DNA sequence encoding this CDR3. The chain uses TRBV9 and TRBJ2-1, with D possibly matching TRBD1 (5 bases). V was shortened by 0 bases and J by 5 bases, with 6 bases between the two germline ends. The CDR3 has 13 residues. The germline gives CDR1 SGDLS, CDR2 YYNGEE. CDR3 sequence: CASSVGQNNEQFF. The CDR3 DNA sequence: TGTGCCAGCAGCGTAGGACAGAACAATGAGCAGTTCTTC.

This sequence joins TRBV28 and TRBJ1-3, with D perhaps TRBD1 (6 bases). The CDR3 is 16 residues long. V shed 7 bases and J shed 0 bases, with 16 bases lying between them. Germline lookup yields CDR1 MDHEN and CDR2 SYDVKM. The CDR3 coding sequence is TGTGCCAGCACCACGACAGGACGTTACTCTGGAAACACCATATATTTT. It codes for CASTTTGRYSGNTIYF.

The rearrangement links TRBV18 to TRBJ1-4; unclear D gene. The V end was cut by 6 bases, the J end by 7 bases, with 9 bases between. The germline gives CDR1 KGHSH, CDR2 LQKENI. The CDR3 runs 12 residues. CDR3 loop: CASSRTGEKLFF. The CDR3 bases are TGTGCCAGCTCCCGGACTGGTGAAAAACTGTTTTTT.

This clone was seen only once. The chain joins TRBV4-1 to TRBJ1-4; D remains ambiguous. The CDR3 consists of 15 residues. V lost 0 bases to trimming and J lost 5 bases, with 10 bases between them. From germline, CDR1 is MGHRA and CDR2 YSYEKL. CDR3: CASSQDSRPNEKLFF. CDR3 bases: TGCGCCAGCAGCCAAGATAGCCGGCCCAATGAAAAACTGTTTTTT.

J is TRBJ2-4 and V is TRBV25-1; a possible D gene is TRBD2 (6 bases). V was shortened by 2 bases and J by 6 bases, with 11 bases between the two germline ends. Per germline, CDR1 MGHDK and CDR2 SYGVNS. This CDR3 region has 14 residues. The CDR3 DNA is TGTGCCAGCAGTGAAGGAGGGGTCATAAACATTCAGTACTTC. Translation gives CASSEGGVINIQYF.

The J gene is TRBJ2-6, the V gene TRBV6-5; possibly TRBD1 for D (6 bases). The V and J ends lost 6 bases and 1 base respectively, with 7 bases between them. This CDR3 is built from 14 residues. Germline-derived CDR1 and CDR2 are MNHEY and SVGAGI. The CDR3 DNA sequence: TGTGCCAGCAGGGACAGATCTGGGGCCAACGTCCTGACTTTC. Translated, it gives CASRDRSGANVLTF.

This clone was observed a single time. The chain joins TRBV5-4 to TRBJ2-3; maybe TRBD2 (5 bases). The CDR3 consists of 16 residues. V lost 4 bases and J lost 0, with 15 bases in between. Per germline, CDR1 SGHNT and CDR2 YYREEE (reference sequence). The DNA for the CDR3 is TGTGCCAGCAGCCCAGGACGGGGTACTAGCACAGATACGCAGTATTTT. It translates to CASSPGRGTSTDTQYF.

V usage is TRBV7-9 and J usage is TRBJ1-2; D not resolved. The V gene lost 5 bases and the J gene lost 8 bases, with 15 bases spanning the gap. This CDR3 is built from 13 residues. CDR1 and CDR2 (germline): SEHNR, FQNEAQ (reference sequence). CDR3 in amino acids: CASSVESVGGYTF. DNA of the CDR3: TGTGCCAGCAGCGTTGAGTCAGTGGGCGGCTACACCTTC.

The V gene is TRBV28, the J gene TRBJ1-5; 7 nucleotides align to TRBD1. Germline lookup yields CDR1 MDHEN and CDR2 SYDVKM. The CDR3 extends over 14 amino acids. J lost 5 bases, V lost 7 bases, and 8 bases had no gene match. The CDR3 is CASISDREDQPQHF. In DNA, the CDR3 is TGTGCCAGCATCTCTGACAGGGAGGATCAGCCCCAGCATTTT.

The chain has TRBV10-3 and TRBJ1-1; 10 positions match TRBD1. Per germline, CDR1 ENHRY and CDR2 SYGVKD. The CDR3 has 13 amino acids. Trimming cost V 9 bases and J 3 bases; bases outside gene matches: 4. In DNA, the CDR3 is TGTGCCATAGGGGACAGGGGTGACACTGAAGCTTTCTTT. Protein product: CAIGDRGDTEAFF.

This chain links TRBV13 with TRBJ2-7, with 9 bases identical to TRBD1. Germline V gene data show CDR1 as PRHDT and CDR2 as FYEKMQ (reference sequence). V gave up 7 bases and J gave up 2 bases; unmatched junction bases: 3. CDR3 length equals 13 residues. CDR3 bases: TGTGCCAGCACAGGGGACAGGGCCTACGAGCAGTACTTC. Amino acid sequence: CASTGDRAYEQYF.

The V and J genes are TRBV5-1 and TRBJ2-3; D is perhaps TRBD2 (6 bases). CDR1 and CDR2 from the germline V gene are SGHRS and YFSETQ. The CDR3 runs to 15 residues. V was pared by 0 bases and J by 6 bases, with 14 bases between. Written as DNA, the CDR3 is TGCGCCAGCAGCTTGGGTGGGACTCCTCTGGATACGCAGTATTTT. This gives the protein CASSLGGTPLDTQYF. Complete variable domain (other parts from reference TRBV5-1 and TRBJ2-3): KAGVTQTPRYLIKTRGQQVTLSCSPISGHRSVSWYQQTPGQGLQFLFEYFSETQRNKGNFPGRFSGRQFSNSRSEMNVSTLELGDSALYLCASSLGGTPLDTQYFGPGTRLTVL.

The chain is built from TRBV2 and TRBJ1-6; D gene unclear. V gave up 1 base and J gave up 11 bases, with 9 bases separating them. This CDR3 has 13 amino acids. CDR1 is SNHLY, CDR2 FYNNEI, per germline. In nucleotides, the CDR3 is TGTGCCAGCAGTGAAGGAACAGCGGCACCCCTCCACTTT. It yields the protein CASSEGTAAPLHF.

This clone was seen once. The chain has TRBV9 and TRBJ2-3; TRBD2 aligns across 8 bases. V lost 3 bases to trimming and J lost 2 bases; unmatched junction nucleotides: 2. This CDR3 comprises 14 residues. Germline CDR1 and CDR2: SGDLS and YYNGEE. Written as DNA, the CDR3 is TGTGCCAGCAGCGGCGGGGGGCACACAGATACGCAGTATTTT. Its translation: CASSGGGHTDTQYF. The full variable domain, with the rest looked up from reference TRBV9 and TRBJ2-3, is DSGVTQTPKHLITATGQRVTLRCSPRSGDLSVYWYQQSLDQGLQFLIQYYNGEERAKGNILERFSAQQFPDLHSELNLSSLELGDSALYFCASSGGGHTDTQYFGPGTRLTVL.

This rearrangement joins TRBV12-3 or TRBV12-4 to TRBJ2-2; D remains unclear. The CDR3 sequence is 11 residues long. Trimming shortened V by 5 bases and J by 7 bases, and 5 bases separated the two germline ends. CDR3 in DNA: TGTGCCAGCAGTACGAGCGGGGAGCTGTTTTTT. Translated, it gives CASSTSGELFF.

The chain employs TRBV7-2 and TRBJ2-3; no clear D. V was shortened by 5 bases and J by 2 bases, with 11 bases between the two germline ends. The CDR3 covers 14 residues. Germline CDR1 is SGHTA and CDR2 is FQGNSA. The CDR3 region is CASSPGADTDTQYF. CDR3 nucleotides: TGTGCCAGCAGCCCCGGCGCGGACACAGATACGCAGTATTTT.